This T cell receptor beta chain was profiled in a study of CD8+CD57+ T cells in acquired aplastic anemia. At the level of the study: Around 3.2 ug was the average amount of DNA from sorted CD4+ and CD8+ cells.

Sequencing involved patients with CD8+CD57+ cell expansion previously shown by flow cytometry. Therapy had not been given to patients before blood sampling. TCR beta VDJ combinations and CDR3 sequences were profiled from genomic DNA. TCRdb re-derived calls from the reads in MiXCR, one entry per CDR3 protein. The sample includes 270,000 or so distinct CDR3 sequences, around 82% of them seen just once. This CDR3 is 15 amino acids long. In germline, CDR1 is SGHTA, CDR2 FQGTGA. Trimming shortened V by 2 bases and J by 13 bases, and 24 bases separated the two germline ends. The TCR comes from a human donor with aplastic anemia. Sequencing used sorted CD4+, CD8+, or CD8+CD57+ T cells (not recorded which) from PBMCs. The chain links TRBV7-3 to TRBJ2-7, with D perhaps matching TRBD2 (6 bases). The CDR3 loop is CASSLEGGPDKQYYV. The CDR3 nucleotides read TGTGCCAGCAGCTTAGAGGGAGGTCCCGATAAGCAGTATTACGTC.